The 16 T cell receptor beta chains below come from one sample, sequenced in a study of CD8+ T cells in alopecia areata. Alopecia areata patients provided lesional scalp punch biopsies and peripheral blood. In each case, RNA was isolated and then reverse transcribed into cDNA as the sequencing template. Only in-frame clones appear in the TCRdb table, and some are missing; sequencing was by immunoSEQ multiplex PCR. The repertoire has over 15,000 clones, about 63% of them found once; the top ten carry more than 9%. Sequenced: skin. The receptor set was obtained from a human donor with alopecia areata.

This clone was seen more than once but under ten times. CDR3 DNA sequence: TGTGCCAGCAGTTTATTTCAGGGGGCGGCTTCGAACACAGATACGCAGTATTTT. It is translated as CASSLFQGAASNTDTQYF. This chain connects TRBV28 to TRBJ2-3, with 8 bases aligning to TRBD1. Germline V CDR1 and CDR2: MDHEN, SYDVKM. This CDR3 comprises 18 residues. V gave up 1 base and J gave up 2 bases; unmatched junction bases: 11.

This chain connects TRBV18 to TRBJ2-5; D uncertain. Germline V gene sequence: CDR1 KGHSH, CDR2 LQKENI. This CDR3 region has 13 residues. The V end lost 3 bases, the J end lost 2 bases, and 7 bases lay between the germline ends. The chain's CDR3 is CASSPLWQETQYF. For the CDR3, the DNA is TGTGCCAGCTCACCCCTCTGGCAAGAGACCCAGTACTTC.

The J gene is TRBJ2-7, the V gene TRBV7-9; TRBD1 is a possible D gene (6 bases). CDR3 size: 13 residues. V lost 3 bases and J lost 3, with 9 bases in between. Germline CDR1 SEHNR, CDR2 FQNEAQ (reference sequence). CDR3 DNA: TGTGCCAGCAGCTTGGAAGGGGGCTACGAGCAGTACTTC. This sequence encodes CASSLEGGYEQYF.

The chain uses TRBV29-1 and TRBJ1-2; 10 bases agree with TRBD1. CDR3 size: 13 residues. From germline, CDR1 is SQVTM and CDR2 ANQGSEA. V lost 7 bases to trimming and J lost 7 bases; unmatched junction nucleotides: 9. In DNA, the CDR3 is TGCAGCGCCCGGGACAGGGGATCCCCTGGCTACACCTTC. Protein product: CSARDRGSPGYTF.

This chain connects TRBV27 to TRBJ2-7; 11 bases agree with TRBD2. The CDR3 loop spans 15 amino acids. V lost 3 bases, J lost 4 bases, and 5 bases stayed unmatched. Germline-derived CDR1 and CDR2 are MNHEY and SMNVEV (reference sequence). CDR3 bases: TGTGCCAGCAGTTTCCGGGCTAGCGGGGGGTACGAGCAGTACTTC. Encoded protein: CASSFRASGGYEQYF.

This rearrangement joins TRBV7-9 to TRBJ2-6; D gene unclear. There are 19 residues in the CDR3. Germline loops: CDR1 SEHNR, CDR2 FQNEAQ (reference sequence). Trimming took 7 bases from V and 0 from J, leaving 22 bases between them. CDR3 in DNA: TGTGCCAGCACGGAGTGGGCATCCAGCTACCGCTCTGGGGCCAACGTCCTGACTTTC. Residues: CASTEWASSYRSGANVLTF.

The sample holds a few counts of this clone. The chain links TRBV14 to TRBJ2-1, with 9 bases that match TRBD1. With V trimmed by 0 bases and J by 6 bases, 3 bases remained unmatched. CDR3 size: 15 residues. Germline CDR1 and CDR2: SGHDN and FVKESK. The CDR3 coding sequence is TGTGCCAGCAGCCAAGAGTGGGACAGGGCCAATGAGCAGTTCTTC. This codes for CASSQEWDRANEQFF.

This clone was detected only a few times. The rearrangement uses TRBV7-8 and TRBJ2-7; 8 bases are a match to TRBD1. From germline, CDR1 is SGHVS and CDR2 FQNEAQ. There are 14 residues in the CDR3. After removal of 3 bases from V and 1 base from J, the junction contained 2 bases not matched to a gene. The CDR3 spells CASSFGTGSYEQYF. In DNA, the CDR3 is TGTGCCAGCAGCTTTGGGACAGGATCCTACGAGCAGTACTTC.

The rearrangement links TRBV7-8 to TRBJ2-2; D call uncertain. There are 14 residues in the CDR3. Germline-derived CDR1 and CDR2 are SGHVS and FQNEAQ. With 4 bases removed from V and 9 bases from J, the gap between germline ends came to 15 bases. CDR3 loop: CASSSDTIPRELFF. In DNA form, the CDR3 reads TGTGCCAGCAGCTCGGATACGATACCGAGGGAGCTGTTTTTT.

V usage is TRBV5-5 and J usage is TRBJ1-4; D is unresolved. Looked up from germline, CDR1 is SGHKS and CDR2 is YYEKEE (reference sequence). V gave up 3 bases and J gave up 0 bases, with 0 bases separating them. The CDR3 contains 12 residues. As DNA, the CDR3 is TGTGCCAGCAGCTCAACTAATGAAAAACTGTTTTTT. Its translation is CASSSTNEKLFF.

The chain joins TRBV11-2 to TRBJ2-1; D not resolved. This CDR3 comprises 16 residues. The germline CDR1 and CDR2 sequences are SGHAT and FQNNGV. The V gene lost 1 base and the J gene lost 5 bases, with 15 bases spanning the gap. The CDR3 DNA reads as TGTGCCAGCAGCTTAGGGGCTCGGTTCTTCGACAATGAGCAGTTCTTC. Amino acids: CASSLGARFFDNEQFF.

This chain links TRBV10-1 with TRBJ2-1, with a tentative D call TRBD2 (5 bases). V was pared by 2 bases and J by 0 bases, with 11 bases between. This CDR3 is built from 16 residues. Germline CDR1 WNHNN, CDR2 SYGVQD (reference sequence). The CDR3 loop is CASSEEGIPSYNEQFF. Written as DNA, the CDR3 is TGCGCCAGCAGTGAGGAGGGAATTCCCTCCTACAATGAGCAGTTCTTC.

V gene TRBV5-4 combines with J gene TRBJ1-1, with D tentatively TRBD1 (6 bases). CDR1 and CDR2 from the germline V gene are SGHNT and YYREEE (reference sequence). The CDR3 covers 14 residues. Trimming shortened V by 0 bases and J by 7 bases, and 13 bases separated the two germline ends. CDR3 bases: TGTGCCAGCAGCTTGGACAGGGACCCCCTTGAAGCTTTCTTT. This codes for CASSLDRDPLEAFF.

This chain uses TRBV28 with TRBJ2-5; D is unresolved. The CDR3 has 12 residues. Trimming took off 7 bases at V and 1 base at J, with 7 bases between the two ends. Looked up from germline, CDR1 is MDHEN and CDR2 is SYDVKM. DNA of the CDR3: TGTGCCAGCACCTCAAGCCAAGAGACCCAGTACTTC. Its protein is CASTSSQETQYF.

The J gene is TRBJ2-2, the V gene TRBV7-3, with D uncertain. The germline CDR1 and CDR2 sequences are SGHTA and FQGTGA. The length of the CDR3 is 16 residues. V was clipped by 1 base and J by 2 bases, with 11 bases between them. The CDR3 DNA is TGTGCCAGCAGCTTAATCCCCTTTGCTAACACCGGGGAGCTGTTTTTT. Translating gives CASSLIPFANTGELFF. Combining the CDR3 with reference TRBV7-3 and TRBJ2-2 gives the whole variable domain GAGVSQTPSNKVTEKGKYVELRCDPISGHTALYWYRQSLGQGPEFLIYFQGTGAADDSGLPNDRFFAVRPEGSVSTLKIQRTERGDSAVYLCASSLIPFANTGELFFGEGSRLTVL.

This clone is medium-sized. Here the CDR3 DNA reads TGTGCCAGCAGACCCGACGGGACTGGCTACACCTTC. The encoded protein is CASRPDGTGYTF. V usage is TRBV28 and J usage is TRBJ1-2; possibly TRBD1 for D (5 bases). Trimming took 6 bases from V and 7 from J, leaving 12 bases between them. Germline V gene data show CDR1 as MDHEN and CDR2 as SYDVKM. CDR3 length: 12 amino acids.